The 8 T cell receptor beta chains below all came from one sample that was sequenced in a study of neurological immune-mediated disorders. Described time point: technical triplicate 2. MiXCR was run by TCRdb on the 5' RACE reads, yielding one entry per CDR3 protein. The table has more than 50,000 distinct CDR3 sequences, less than 25% seen once. Sequenced material: PBMCs. These receptors all come from a man between 60 and 75 years old with HTLV-1-associated myelopathy (HAM/TSP).

This clonotype has at least ten counts. CDR3 sequence reads: CASSPLRLAGDTGELFF. The CDR3 DNA follows: TGTGCCAGCAGTCCCCTCCGACTAGCGGGGGACACCGGGGAGCTGTTTTTT. This rearrangement joins TRBV12-3 or TRBV12-4 to TRBJ2-2; TRBD2 aligns across 12 bases. The V segment lost 5 bases and the J segment 3 bases; nucleotides outside the gene matches: 7. The CDR3 extends over 17 amino acids.

This clonotype qualifies as medium-sized. The chain couples TRBV10-3 to TRBJ2-5; 7 nucleotides agree with TRBD1. Germline lookup yields CDR1 ENHRY and CDR2 SYGVKD. V lost 5 bases, J lost 2 bases, and 8 bases stayed unmatched. This CDR3 spans 15 amino acids. The CDR3 coding sequence is TGTGCCATCAGTTACGACAGGGCACCACAAGAGACCCAGTACTTC. Translating gives CAISYDRAPQETQYF.

Points on this clonotype: A much larger clone differs by one base, so this may be a read error. The chain couples TRBV5-6 to TRBJ1-1, with D unresolved. The V gene's germline CDR1 is SGHDT and CDR2 YYEEEE. Trimming shortened V by 4 bases and J by 2 bases, and 15 bases separated the two germline ends. The CDR3 spans 15 residues. CDR3 region: CASSRDKGFNTEAFF. The CDR3 DNA reads as TGTGCCAGCAGCAGAGACAAAGGGTTCAACACTGAAGCTTTCTTT.

A few counts support this clonotype. The chain uses TRBV28 and TRBJ2-3; no firm D call. The germline V and J ends were trimmed by 5 bases and 0 bases, with 15 bases remaining between them. The CDR3 has 16 amino acids. Germline CDR1 and CDR2: MDHEN and SYDVKM. CDR3 bases: TGTGCCAGCAGTCTATACGGTCCCCTTAGCACAGATACGCAGTATTTT. This gives the protein CASSLYGPLSTDTQYF.

This clonotype has at least ten counts. The chain has TRBV7-3 and TRBJ2-7; 11 bases map to TRBD1. Germline V gene lookup returns CDR1 SGHTA and CDR2 FQGTGA. The CDR3 loop spans 14 amino acids. The ends lost 6 bases at V and 5 bases at J; junction bases unmatched: 6. This CDR3 is CASSPGTGGNEQYF. As DNA, the CDR3 is TGTGCCAGCAGTCCCGGGACAGGGGGGAACGAGCAGTACTTC.

At least ten counts were recorded for this clonotype. The V and J genes are TRBV5-1 and TRBJ2-2; tentatively, D is TRBD2 (6 bases). This CDR3 region has 16 residues. CDR1 is SGHRS, CDR2 YFSETQ, per germline. V lost 4 bases, J lost 0 bases, and 13 bases lay in between. In DNA, the CDR3 is TGCGCCAGCAGCGGGACCGGGACTTCGAACACCGGGGAGCTGTTTTTT. Translated, it gives CASSGTGTSNTGELFF.

Judged by abundance, this clonotype is medium-sized. This sequence joins TRBV12-3 or TRBV12-4 and TRBJ2-1, with D possibly TRBD2 on 5 matching bases. The CDR3 length is 12 residues. The V end lost 5 bases, the J end lost 8 bases, and 10 bases lay between the germline ends. CDR3 DNA sequence: TGTGCCAGCAGTCCCCAACTAGATGAGCAGTTCTTC. This gives the protein CASSPQLDEQFF.

The table lists this clonotype with many counts. This chain joins TRBV28 and TRBJ2-6, with D possibly matching TRBD2 (6 bases). This CDR3 has 16 amino acids. CDR1 is MDHEN, CDR2 SYDVKM, per germline. The V end lost 5 bases, the J end lost 2 bases, and 13 bases lay between the germline ends. The DNA for the CDR3 is TGTGCCAGCAGTGATCCACGGGGGACTGGGGCCAACGTCCTGACTTTC. Residues: CASSDPRGTGANVLTF.